This TCR beta chain was captured by sequencing in a study of blood T cell repertoires in COVID-19. Looking at the study overall: T cells, B-cell-depleted T cells, or PBMCs provided the cDNA or gDNA that served as material.

TCRdb's copy holds only in-frame clones and misses some; the assay was immunoSEQ multiplex PCR. This table has some 210,000 clones, roughly 90% appearing once. The germline V gene encodes CDR1 SGHNT and CDR2 YENEEA. The CDR3 consists of 13 residues. The V end lost 5 bases, the J end lost 6 bases, and 13 bases lay between the germline ends. In terms of age and location, participants ranged from roughly 18 to 90 years and lived in about 25 US areas. The chain joins TRBV11-3 to TRBJ1-2; D might be TRBD1 (5 bases). Sample: PBMCs or T cells enriched from blood (not recorded which). The clonotype was recovered from a man aged 18 to 29 with acute COVID-19. The CDR3 protein is CASSEELGHGYTF. The DNA of the CDR3 is TGTGCCAGCAGCGAAGAATTGGGGCATGGCTACACCTTC.